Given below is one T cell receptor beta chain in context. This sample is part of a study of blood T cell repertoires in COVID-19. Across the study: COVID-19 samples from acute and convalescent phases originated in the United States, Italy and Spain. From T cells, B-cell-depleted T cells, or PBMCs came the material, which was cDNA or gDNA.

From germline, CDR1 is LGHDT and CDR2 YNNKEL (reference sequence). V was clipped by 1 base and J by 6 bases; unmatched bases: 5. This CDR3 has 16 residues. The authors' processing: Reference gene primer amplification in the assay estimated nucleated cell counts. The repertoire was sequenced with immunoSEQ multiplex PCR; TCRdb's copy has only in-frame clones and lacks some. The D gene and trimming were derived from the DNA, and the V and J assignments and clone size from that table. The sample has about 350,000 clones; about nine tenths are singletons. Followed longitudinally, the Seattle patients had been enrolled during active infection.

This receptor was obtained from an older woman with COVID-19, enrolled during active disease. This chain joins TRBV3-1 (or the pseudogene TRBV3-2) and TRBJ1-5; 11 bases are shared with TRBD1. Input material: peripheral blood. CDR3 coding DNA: TGTGCCAGCAGCCAAGGGACAGGGGGCGGTGGTCAGCCCCAGCATTTT. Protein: CASSQGTGGGGQPQHF.